This TCR beta chain originates from a study of shared clonotypes between healthy human individuals. The protocol was immunoSEQ multiplex PCR, while the TCRdb copy is restricted to in-frame clones and leaves out a portion. The profile shows about 1.1 million clones, roughly 77% of them singletons. Per the germline V gene, CDR1 is SGDLS and CDR2 is YYNGEE. Trimming pared 0 bases from V and 0 bases from J, leaving 10 bases between. The CDR3 contains 16 residues. Sequenced material: memory CD4+ T cells from PBMCs. Subset here: CD45RA-negative fraction. The sequence derives from a man younger than 30 in good health. Some clones in this sample may be carry-over from other donors' samples. The genes are TRBV9 and TRBJ1-3; D is undetermined. This chain's CDR3 is CASSVGIPSSGNTIYF. As DNA, the CDR3 is TGTGCCAGCAGCGTAGGGATTCCGAGCTCTGGAAACACCATATATTTT.